Shown below are 8 T cell receptor beta chains from a single sample sequenced in a study of blood T cell repertoires in COVID-19. Clones were read by immunoSEQ multiplex PCR, and TCRdb kept only the in-frame ones, dropping some. The sample carries some 85,000 clones, about four fifths recorded once. The sequenced sample consisted of peripheral blood. Every receptor here comes from a man aged 70 or older with COVID-19, enrolled during active disease.

V usage is TRBV5-1 and J usage is TRBJ1-4; TRBD1 is a possible D gene (5 bases). Trimming took 5 bases from V and 8 from J, leaving 13 bases between them. The length of the CDR3 is 13 residues. CDR1 is SGHRS, CDR2 YFSETQ, per germline. CDR3 DNA sequence: TGCGCCAGCAGGGTCGGCCGGGGGGAAAAACTGTTTTTT. Its protein is CASRVGRGEKLFF.

This clone is a singleton in its sample. V gene TRBV7-9 combines with J gene TRBJ2-3, with TRBD2 matching over 8 bases. This CDR3 is 18 amino acids long. V gave up 5 bases and J gave up 4 bases; unmatched junction bases: 17. The germline gives CDR1 SEHNR, CDR2 FQNEAQ (reference sequence). The CDR3 DNA sequence: TGTGCCAGCAGCCCGGGGGGAGCGGGAGAGGAAGCGGCAGATACGCAGTATTTT. Protein product: CASSPGGAGEEAADTQYF.

The V call is TRBV6-6, the J call TRBJ1-6; the D is unclear. The CDR3 is 16 residues long. Germline lookup yields CDR1 MNHNY and CDR2 SVGAGI (reference sequence). Between the trimmed V and J ends, which lost 5 bases and 10 bases, there was a span of 21 bases. CDR3 coding DNA: TGTGCCAGCAGTCCCCCCCCGCGACAACGGAGGTCACCCCTCCACTTT. This translates into CASSPPPRQRRSPLHF.

V usage is TRBV11-2 and J usage is TRBJ1-3; no clear D gene. CDR1 and CDR2 (germline): SGHAT, FQNNGV. This CDR3 spans 14 amino acids. Trimming cost V 5 bases and J 0 bases, with 8 bases left between them. CDR3 coding DNA: TGTGCCAGCAGCCCGGTTAGCTCTGGAAACACCATATATTTT. It is translated as CASSPVSSGNTIYF.

The chain uses TRBV10-3 and TRBJ1-2; TRBD1 matches at 10 bases. V shed 4 bases and J 2 bases; nucleotides not matched to a gene: 7. The CDR3 length is 16 residues. The germline V gene has CDR1 ENHRY and CDR2 SYGVKD. CDR3 sequence reads: CAISADRDRGNYGYTF. CDR3 nucleotides: TGTGCCATCAGTGCCGATCGGGACAGGGGAAACTATGGCTACACCTTC.

This clone has just a few counts. V gene TRBV28 combines with J gene TRBJ1-5, with 7 bases identical to TRBD1. CDR1 and CDR2 from the germline V gene are MDHEN and SYDVKM. The CDR3 has 15 residues. The junction had 7 bases not matched to a gene; V was cut back by 6 bases and J by 2 bases. The CDR3 DNA reads TGTGCCAGCAGCTCTGACAGGGAAGGCAATCAGCCCCAGCATTTT. Translation gives CASSSDREGNQPQHF.

This chain connects TRBV5-4 to TRBJ2-3; 8 bases are shared with TRBD2. V lost 3 bases and J lost 3; bases outside the gene matches: 6. CDR1 is SGHNT and CDR2 is YYREEE in the germline V gene (reference sequence). The CDR3 runs 15 residues. The CDR3 sequence: CASSWSGSSTDTQYF. The CDR3 DNA follows: TGTGCCAGCAGCTGGAGCGGGAGTAGTACAGATACGCAGTATTTT. Using reference TRBV5-4 and TRBJ2-3 for the parts outside the CDR3, the full variable domain is ETGVTQSPTHLIKTRGQQVTLRCSSQSGHNTVSWYQQALGQGPQFIFQYYREEENGRGNFPPRFSGLQFPNYSSELNVNALELDDSALYLCASSWSGSSTDTQYFGPGTRLTVL.

This chain joins TRBV27 and TRBJ2-1; TRBD2 matches 8 bases. The CDR3 runs 14 residues. Per germline, CDR1 MNHEY and CDR2 SMNVEV (reference sequence). V was pared by 10 bases and J by 10 bases, with 15 bases of the junction left unmatched. The chain's CDR3 is CATLRTSSEGEQFF. CDR3 nucleotides: TGTGCCACCCTAAGGACTAGCTCGGAGGGGGAGCAGTTCTTC.